The next 32 T cell receptor beta chains were all read from a single sample in a study of regulatory T cells in long-lasting Graves disease. CDR3-region Arm-PCR and iRepertoire HTBI primers produced the TCR beta libraries. MiXCR, applied by TCRdb to the multiplex PCR reads, yields one record per CDR3 protein. The profile shows 420,000 or so distinct CDR3 sequences, roughly 15% of them singletons. The time point here: newly diagnosed GD, antithyroid drugs for less than 3 months. From RNA extracted from PBMCs, the TCR library was made. Separately, the same data were catalogued under a study of T cells in Graves' hyperthyroidism and ophthalmopathy.

Sequencing used peripheral blood mononuclear cells (PBMCs), obtained at new diagnosis, from a patient treated with antithyroid drugs. These receptors all stem from a young woman with Graves disease.

This clonotype was observed a few times. The gene calls are TRBV11-3 and TRBJ2-1; 7 bases line up with TRBD2. V was clipped by 0 bases and J by 7 bases; unmatched bases: 12. Germline-derived CDR1 and CDR2 are SGHNT and YENEEA. The CDR3 runs 17 residues. CDR3 loop: CASSLDWREGLKNEQFF. The CDR3 region has the DNA TGTGCCAGCAGCTTAGATTGGAGGGAGGGCCTGAAGAATGAGCAGTTCTTC.

In the case of this clonotype: Just one base apart from a much larger clone, this may be a read error. This chain connects TRBV7-2 to TRBJ2-3; 8 nucleotides line up with TRBD2. There are 17 residues in the CDR3. The V and J ends lost 5 bases and 6 bases, in that order; junction bases with no gene match: 16. In germline, CDR1 is SGHTA, CDR2 FQGNSA. The CDR3 here is CASSQEVSTSGWDTQYF. CDR3 DNA sequence: TGTGCCAGCAGCCAAGAAGTCAGTACTAGCGGTTGGGATACGCAGTATTTT.

This clonotype was recorded once. Just one base apart from a much larger clone, this may be a read error. This is likely a read error, given that the CDR3 carries no conserved phenylalanine or tryptophan at its end. The J gene is TRBJ2-2, the V gene TRBV11-1, with D tentatively TRBD1 (6 bases). CDR3 length: 15 amino acids. The germline V and J ends were trimmed by 6 bases and 2 bases, with 13 bases remaining between them. Germline V lookup: CDR1 SGHAT, CDR2 FQDESV (reference sequence). CDR3 DNA sequence: TGTGCCAGCAGACAAGGACAGACAAACACCGGGGAGCTGTTTCTT. Amino acids: CASRQGQTNTGELFL.

This clonotype was observed many times. This sequence joins TRBV30 and TRBJ2-1; 10 bases align to TRBD2. Germline values: CDR1 GTSNPN, CDR2 SVGIG (reference sequence). The V and J ends lost 5 bases and 9 bases, in that order; junction bases with no gene match: 4. This CDR3 contains 12 residues. The CDR3 spells CAWASGSAEQFF. As DNA, the CDR3 is TGTGCCTGGGCTAGCGGGAGTGCTGAGCAGTTCTTC. The entire variable domain, with the rest obtained from reference TRBV30 and TRBJ2-1, is as follows: SQTIHQWPATLVQPVGSPLSLECTVEGTSNPNLYWYRQAAGRGLQLLFYSVGIGQISSEVPQNLSASRPQDRQFILSSKKLLLSDSGFYLCAWASGSAEQFFGPGTRLTVL.

This clonotype appeared many times. The chain's CDR3 is CATSGGREPYEQYF. CDR3 nucleotides: TGTGCCACCAGTGGGGGCAGGGAGCCCTACGAGCAGTACTTC. J is TRBJ2-7 and V is TRBV24-1; D is possibly TRBD1 or TRBD2 (5 bases each). V gave up 5 bases and J gave up 2 bases, with 12 bases separating them. The CDR3 length is 14 residues. Germline V gene data show CDR1 as KGHDR and CDR2 as SFDVKD.

In regard to this clonotype: A read error is possible here, since a much larger clone lies one base away. V and J are TRBV5-8 and TRBJ1-4; D remains ambiguous. The CDR3 has 14 amino acids. Germline V gene sequence: CDR1 SGHTS, CDR2 YDEGEE. This CDR3 is CASSRGSRVEKLLF. The CDR3 region has the DNA TGTGCCAGCAGCCGAGGATCGAGAGTGGAAAAACTGCTTTTT. Based on the CDR3 plus reference TRBV5-8 and TRBJ1-4, the full variable domain is EAGVTQSPTHLIKTRGQQATLRCSPISGHTSVYWYQQALGLGLQFLLWYDEGEERNRGNFPPRFSGRQFPNYSSELNVNALELEDSALYLCASSRGSRVEKLLFGSGTQLSVL.

Here the CDR3 reads CSARDFAPMSYGYTF. For the CDR3, the DNA is TGCAGTGCTAGAGATTTTGCGCCAATGAGCTATGGCTACACCTTC. The chain uses TRBV20-1 and TRBJ1-2; no clear D gene. The V gene lost 0 bases and the J gene lost 4 bases, with 15 bases spanning the gap. The CDR3 runs 15 residues. CDR1 DFQATT and CDR2 SNEGSKA come from the germline V gene (reference sequence).

This clonotype has at least ten counts. The chain couples TRBV20-1 to TRBJ2-7; TRBD2 aligns across 7 bases. Germline loops: CDR1 DFQATT, CDR2 SNEGSKA (reference sequence). This CDR3 is built from 13 residues. Trimming cost V 6 bases and J 1 base; bases outside gene matches: 6. CDR3 nucleotide sequence: TGCAGTGCGGTTGGGGGACTATCCTACGAGCAGTACTTC. Amino acids: CSAVGGLSYEQYF.

This clonotype showed up many times. The V call is TRBV24-1, the J call TRBJ2-5; D is possibly TRBD1 or TRBD2 (5 bases each). The germline V gene encodes CDR1 KGHDR and CDR2 SFDVKD. This CDR3 is built from 15 residues. V was cut by 3 bases and J by 3 bases, with 13 bases left in between. The CDR3 is CATSDPGTEKETQYF. CDR3 nucleotide sequence: TGTGCCACCAGTGATCCCGGGACGGAGAAAGAGACCCAGTACTTC.

This clonotype was recorded at least ten times. V is TRBV5-1 and J is TRBJ2-7; TRBD2 agrees at 7 bases. Germline CDR1 reads SGHRS; CDR2 reads YFSETQ. The CDR3 has 15 amino acids. Losses at the gene ends were 4 bases for V and 3 bases for J; bases not matched to a gene: 10. CDR3 coding DNA: TGCGCCAGCAGCACCTCGGGGGGACCGAGCTACGAGCAGTACTTC. Amino acid sequence: CASSTSGGPSYEQYF.

This clonotype was recorded many times. The chain has TRBV6-5 and TRBJ1-1; TRBD1 is a possible D gene (5 bases). CDR1 and CDR2 (germline): MNHEY, SVGAGI. CDR3 size: 17 residues. Trimming cost V 0 bases and J 4 bases, with 18 bases left between them. The CDR3 reads CASSYSTRTIVSTEAFF. CDR3 DNA sequence: TGTGCCAGCAGTTACTCGACCAGGACAATCGTATCCACTGAAGCTTTCTTT.

At least ten counts were recorded for this clonotype. The chain combines TRBV7-8 with TRBJ2-1; D unclear. The CDR3 length is 13 residues. CDR1 and CDR2 from the germline V gene are SGHVS and FQNEAQ. V lost 5 bases and J 6 bases, leaving 11 bases between the germline ends. The CDR3 protein is CASSPKPRNEQFF. The CDR3 bases are TGTGCCAGCAGCCCCAAACCGCGCAATGAGCAGTTCTTC.

Many counts were recorded for this clonotype. This chain connects TRBV20-1 to TRBJ2-1; tentative D call: TRBD1 (5 bases). CDR3 length equals 14 residues. Trimming left V 0 bases short and J 4 bases short, with 10 bases between. Germline values: CDR1 DFQATT, CDR2 SNEGSKA (reference sequence). CDR3 amino acids: CSARDPDSYNEQFF. CDR3 DNA: TGCAGTGCTAGAGACCCCGACAGTTACAATGAGCAGTTCTTC.

The rearrangement joins TRBV4-2 to TRBJ1-4; D is uncertain. The CDR3 runs to 15 residues. The V end was cut by 3 bases, the J end by 4 bases, with 12 bases between. In germline, CDR1 is LGHNA, CDR2 YNFKEQ. The CDR3 region is CASSQADGFNEKLFF. The CDR3 DNA follows: TGTGCCAGCAGCCAGGCGGACGGCTTTAATGAAAAACTGTTTTTT.

This clonotype was counted only a few times. CDR3 sequence reads: CASKRDRGLEGNTIYF. As DNA, the CDR3 is TGTGCCAGCAAGCGCGACAGGGGGCTGGAAGGAAACACCATATATTTT. The chain uses TRBV7-8 and TRBJ1-3; 10 nucleotides match TRBD1. The V and J ends lost 7 bases and 4 bases, in that order; junction bases with no gene match: 10. CDR1 is SGHVS, CDR2 FQNEAQ, per germline. The CDR3 has 16 residues.

In the case of this clonotype: This likely reflects a read error, since a far larger clone is one base away. The chain is built from TRBV11-2 and TRBJ2-3, with 12 bases fitting TRBD2. Near its end, the DNA agrees better with TRBJ2-1, so the J call may be wrong. The CDR3 consists of 15 residues. Germline loops: CDR1 SGHAT, CDR2 FQNNGV. The CDR3 nucleotides read TGTGCCAGCAATCTGGGACTAGCGGGCGTCTACGAGCAGTTCTTC. Protein sequence: CASNLGLAGVYEQFF.

This clonotype has a count of ten or more. The chain links TRBV20-1 to TRBJ1-1; 8 bases agree with TRBD1. The germline V gene has CDR1 DFQATT and CDR2 SNEGSKA (reference sequence). This CDR3 is 15 amino acids long. V lost 6 bases, J lost 2 bases, and 11 bases stayed unmatched. Written as DNA, the CDR3 is TGCAGTGCGGGCGGCCCCGACAGGGGTAACACTGAAGCTTTCTTT. Its translation is CSAGGPDRGNTEAFF.

This clonotype was counted ten times or more. The chain links TRBV30 to TRBJ1-5; D might be TRBD1 (6 bases). CDR1 is GTSNPN, CDR2 SVGIG, per germline (reference sequence). The CDR3 runs to 13 residues. V was trimmed by 3 bases and J by 8 bases, leaving 14 bases between them. CDR3 region: CAWSEQGWEPQHF. DNA of the CDR3: TGTGCCTGGAGCGAACAGGGTTGGGAGCCCCAGCATTTT.

The chain combines TRBV19 with TRBJ1-1; 8 bases fit TRBD1. The CDR3 sequence is 16 residues long. The germline gives CDR1 LNHDA, CDR2 SQIVND (reference sequence). Trimming took 2 bases from V and 5 from J; bases not matched to a gene: 10. The DNA of the CDR3 is TGTGCCAGTAGTATAAAGGGGGCAGGACAGGGTACTGAAGCTTTCTTT. Its translation is CASSIKGAGQGTEAFF.

This clonotype was seen many times. V gene TRBV7-2 combines with J gene TRBJ2-3, with TRBD2 matching 11 bases. CDR3 length: 16 residues. The V and J ends lost 7 bases and 11 bases, in that order; junction bases with no gene match: 17. Germline V gives CDR1 SGHTA, CDR2 FQGNSA. CDR3 nucleotide sequence: TGTGCCAGCACTACGCAACTAGCGGGAGTAGCCCGGGAGCAGTATTTT. Protein: CASTTQLAGVAREQYF.

The chain recombines TRBV7-9 with TRBJ2-7; maybe TRBD2 (6 bases). The CDR3 covers 14 residues. Germline V gives CDR1 SEHNR, CDR2 FQNEAQ (reference sequence). V lost 6 bases and J lost 2, with 14 bases in between. The CDR3 region has the DNA TGTGCCAGCAGTCAGGGAGGAGTCACCTACGAGCAGTACTTC. Translated: CASSQGGVTYEQYF. The full variable domain, with the rest looked up from reference TRBV7-9 and TRBJ2-7, is DTGVSQNPRHKITKRGQNVTFRCDPISEHNRLYWYRQTLGQGPEFLTYFQNEAQLEKSRLLSDRFSAERPKGSFSTLEIQRTEQGDSAMYLCASSQGGVTYEQYFGPGTRLTVT.

This clonotype has ten or more counts. The gene calls are TRBV7-2 and TRBJ2-5; maybe TRBD2 (6 bases). Per germline, CDR1 SGHTA and CDR2 FQGNSA. CDR3 length: 13 residues. V was clipped by 5 bases and J by 10 bases, with 17 bases between them. The CDR3 sequence is CASSPLGLRDQYF. CDR3 bases: TGTGCCAGCAGCCCCCTGGGGTTGCGGGACCAGTACTTC.

This clonotype was detected many times. The gene calls are TRBV28 and TRBJ2-7; D might be TRBD1 or TRBD2, each matching 5 bases. This CDR3 is built from 17 residues. Germline CDR1 is MDHEN and CDR2 is SYDVKM. Trimming pared 4 bases from V and 4 bases from J, leaving 23 bases between. The CDR3 region is CASSSPSRDARPYEQYF. The CDR3 nucleotides are TGTGCCAGCAGTTCCCCTTCCAGGGACGCCCGACCATACGAGCAGTACTTC.

This clonotype occurred many times. The V and J genes are TRBV12-5 and TRBJ2-5; D gene unclear. This CDR3 contains 14 residues. Germline loops: CDR1 LGHNT, CDR2 FRNRAP. With 4 bases removed from V and 0 bases from J, the gap between germline ends came to 9 bases. The CDR3 DNA is TGTGCTAGTGGTTCCCACCGGTACCAAGAGACCCAGTACTTC. Translated, it gives CASGSHRYQETQYF.

This clonotype was detected a few times. This sequence joins TRBV4-1 and TRBJ2-1; D gene uncertain. The CDR3 loop spans 18 amino acids. Trimming cost V 2 bases and J 0 bases, with 17 bases left between them. Germline V lookup: CDR1 MGHRA, CDR2 YSYEKL. The CDR3 sequence is CASSQSQGSFSSYNEQFF. CDR3 nucleotide sequence: TGCGCCAGCAGCCAATCTCAAGGGTCCTTCAGCTCCTACAATGAGCAGTTCTTC.

The sample holds many counts of this clonotype. The V and J genes are TRBV6-2 or TRBV6-3 and TRBJ2-7, with D possibly TRBD1 on 6 matching bases. The CDR3 consists of 14 residues. Germline CDR1 and CDR2: MNHEY and SVGEGT. The V and J ends lost 5 bases and 2 bases respectively, with 13 bases between them. The CDR3 DNA reads as TGTGCCAGCAGTGCCGGGACACTGACCTACGAGCAGTACTTC. This sequence encodes CASSAGTLTYEQYF.

The table lists this clonotype with many counts. J is TRBJ1-5 and V is TRBV10-3; 7 positions agree with TRBD1. The CDR3 loop spans 14 amino acids. CDR1 is ENHRY and CDR2 is SYGVKD in the germline V gene. With 6 bases clipped from V and 4 bases from J, the junction kept 6 bases outside the gene matches. The CDR3 DNA reads TGTGCCATCAGGCAGGGGGGAGATAATCAGCCCCAGCATTTT. Its translation is CAIRQGGDNQPQHF.

The sample holds many counts of this clonotype. The chain is built from TRBV7-6 and TRBJ2-1, with TRBD2 matching over 10 bases. Trimming took 2 bases from V and 9 from J; bases not matched to a gene: 16. This CDR3 is 18 amino acids long. CDR1 is SGHVS, CDR2 FNYEAQ, per germline. The CDR3 nucleotides are TGTGCCAGCAGCTTACTTTCTAGCGGGACTAGCGATGTGGGTGAGCAGTTCTTC. It codes for CASSLLSSGTSDVGEQFF.

This clonotype was counted a few times. A much larger clone lies one base from this, so it may be a read error. V and J are TRBV3-1 and TRBJ1-2, with 8 bases aligning to TRBD1. Germline V CDR1 and CDR2: LGHDT, YNNKEL (reference sequence). There are 15 residues in the CDR3. J was trimmed by 4 bases and V by 1 base; bases with no gene match: 5. DNA for the CDR3: TGTGCCAGCAGCCAAGCGGCAGGGGGCACCTATGGCTACACCTTC. This translates into CASSQAAGGTYGYTF.

This clonotype turned up a few times. This sequence joins TRBV28 and TRBJ1-6; 7 bases align to TRBD1. Looked up from germline, CDR1 is MDHEN and CDR2 is SYDVKM. The CDR3 extends over 14 amino acids. V dropped 6 bases and J dropped 6; count of bases not matched to a gene: 5. The CDR3: CASRQGGPNSPLHF. The CDR3, as DNA: TGTGCCAGCAGGCAGGGGGGTCCTAATTCACCCCTCCACTTT.

This clonotype was counted ten times or more. The V gene is TRBV2, the J gene TRBJ2-1; no definite D call. In germline, CDR1 is SNHLY, CDR2 FYNNEI. V lost 7 bases, J lost 5 bases, and 6 bases lay in between. The CDR3 spans 11 residues. CDR3 nucleotides: TGTGCCAGCACAGTTCACAATGAGCAGTTCTTC. Its translation: CASTVHNEQFF.

This clonotype was recorded a few times. This chain connects TRBV30 to TRBJ2-1; the D gene is possibly TRBD2 (5 bases). V gave up 4 bases and J gave up 9 bases, with 16 bases separating them. Germline assignment: CDR1 GTSNPN and CDR2 SVGIG (reference sequence). The CDR3 covers 13 residues. DNA for the CDR3: TGTGCCTGGACCGGACTCGACCAGTTTGAGCAGTTCTTC. It translates to CAWTGLDQFEQFF.